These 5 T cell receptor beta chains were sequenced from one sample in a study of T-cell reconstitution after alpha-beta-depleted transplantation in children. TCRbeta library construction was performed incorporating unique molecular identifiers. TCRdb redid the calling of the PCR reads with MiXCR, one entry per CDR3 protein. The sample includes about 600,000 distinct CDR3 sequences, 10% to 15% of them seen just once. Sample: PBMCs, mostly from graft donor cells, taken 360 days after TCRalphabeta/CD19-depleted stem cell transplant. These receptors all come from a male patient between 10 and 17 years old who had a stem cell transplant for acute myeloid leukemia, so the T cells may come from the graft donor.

The CDR3 nucleotides are TGTGCCAGCAGTTCCCGTAGGTTTGGTGAGCAGTTCTTC. Its protein is CASSSRRFGEQFF. This chain joins TRBV6-5 and TRBJ2-1; D gene unclear. The CDR3 is made up of 13 amino acids. CDR1 MNHEY and CDR2 SVGAGI come from the germline V gene. Trimming took 4 bases from V and 9 from J, leaving 13 bases between them.

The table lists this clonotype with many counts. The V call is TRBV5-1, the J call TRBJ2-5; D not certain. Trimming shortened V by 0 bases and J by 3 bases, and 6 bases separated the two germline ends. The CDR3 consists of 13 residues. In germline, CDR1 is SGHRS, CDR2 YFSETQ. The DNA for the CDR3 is TGCGCCAGCAGCTTGGGATGGGAAGAGACCCAGTACTTC. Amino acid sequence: CASSLGWEETQYF.

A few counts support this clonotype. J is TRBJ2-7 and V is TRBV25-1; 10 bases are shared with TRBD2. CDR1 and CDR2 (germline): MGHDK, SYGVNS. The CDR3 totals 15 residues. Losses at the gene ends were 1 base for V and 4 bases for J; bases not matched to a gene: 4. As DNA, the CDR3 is TGTGCCAGCAGTGAATCTAGCGGGGGAATGTACGAGCAGTACTTC. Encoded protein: CASSESSGGMYEQYF.

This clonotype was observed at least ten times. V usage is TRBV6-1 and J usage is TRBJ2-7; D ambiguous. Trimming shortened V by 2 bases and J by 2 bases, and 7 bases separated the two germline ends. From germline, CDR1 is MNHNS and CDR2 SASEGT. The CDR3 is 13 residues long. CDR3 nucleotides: TGTGCCAGCAGTGAAACCAGCGCCTACGAGCAGTACGTC. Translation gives CASSETSAYEQYV.

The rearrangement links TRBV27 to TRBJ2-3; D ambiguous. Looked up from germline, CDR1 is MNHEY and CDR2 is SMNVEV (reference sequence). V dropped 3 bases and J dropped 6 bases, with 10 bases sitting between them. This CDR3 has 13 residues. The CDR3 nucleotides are TGTGCCAGCAGTTTCCCCCTCGGGGATACGCAGTATTTT. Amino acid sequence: CASSFPLGDTQYF.